The 10 T cell receptor beta chains listed next were all sequenced from one sample in a study of blood T cell repertoires in COVID-19. Repertoires were generated with immunoSEQ multiplex PCR, while TCRdb's copy carries only in-frame clones and drops some. The profile shows some 250,000 clones, around 87% of them singletons. The sequenced material came from peripheral blood. The source of these receptors is an older woman with COVID-19, enrolled during active disease.

This chain uses TRBV18 with TRBJ1-1; tentative D call: TRBD1 (6 bases). The V end lost 1 base, the J end lost 8 bases, and 14 bases lay between the germline ends. The CDR3 runs to 14 residues. The germline V gene has CDR1 KGHSH and CDR2 LQKENI. CDR3 nucleotides: TGTGCCAGCTCACCACTGGTGGGGGCCGGGGAAGCTTTCTTT. It specifies CASSPLVGAGEAFF.

CDR3 nucleotides: TGTGCCAGCAGCTTAGAAGGGTCTCCCGGGAGTGAAAAACTGTTTTTT. This gives the protein CASSLEGSPGSEKLFF. V and J are TRBV11-2 and TRBJ1-4; D unclear. The CDR3 runs to 16 residues. The V and J ends lost 0 bases and 7 bases respectively, with 15 bases between them. Germline lookup yields CDR1 SGHAT and CDR2 FQNNGV.

CDR3 in amino acids: CASSLLEGVSYGYTF. The CDR3 nucleotides read TGTGCCAGCAGCTTATTGGAGGGAGTCAGCTATGGCTACACCTTC. The chain has TRBV7-8 and TRBJ1-2, with D unclear. Per germline, CDR1 SGHVS and CDR2 FQNEAQ. The CDR3 contains 15 residues. Deletions cut 2 bases from V and 4 bases from J, with 14 bases between.

Only one count was recorded for this clone. This rearrangement joins TRBV27 to TRBJ2-2; D gene uncertain. The ends were cut back, 3 bases at V and 8 bases at J, with 4 bases in the middle. Per germline, CDR1 MNHEY and CDR2 SMNVEV (reference sequence). This CDR3 is 11 amino acids long. This CDR3 is CASSFLGELFF. The CDR3 bases are TGTGCCAGCAGTTTCTTAGGGGAGCTGTTTTTT.

The V and J genes are TRBV5-1 and TRBJ1-1, with TRBD1 matching over 12 bases. J was trimmed by 9 bases and V by 0 bases; bases with no gene match: 12. Germline-derived CDR1 and CDR2 are SGHRS and YFSETQ. The CDR3 contains 17 residues. CDR3 sequence reads: CASSLGGTGGAVGKAFF. CDR3 in DNA: TGCGCCAGCAGCTTGGGCGGGACAGGGGGCGCCGTGGGGAAAGCTTTCTTT.

The chain carries TRBV4-2 and TRBJ1-5; maybe TRBD1 (5 bases). This CDR3 has 21 amino acids. Germline V CDR1 and CDR2: LGHNA, YNFKEQ. Between the trimmed V and J ends, which lost 2 bases and 0 bases, there was a span of 26 bases. Here the CDR3 reads CASSQLGIDSLTSYSNQPQHF. CDR3 sequence (DNA): TGTGCCAGCAGCCAACTTGGTATCGACAGTTTAACCTCTTATAGCAATCAGCCCCAGCATTTT.

The V gene is TRBV19, the J gene TRBJ1-6, with D maybe TRBD1 (6 bases). Trimming stripped 6 bases from V and 9 bases from J, with 12 bases between. Germline CDR1 LNHDA, CDR2 SQIVND (reference sequence). This CDR3 comprises 13 residues. CDR3 DNA sequence: TGTGCCAGTAGAGCTACAGGGAGTTCACCCCTCCACTTT. Translated: CASRATGSSPLHF. Full variable domain (outside the CDR3, taken from reference TRBV19 and TRBJ1-6): DGGITQSPKYLFRKEGQNVTLSCEQNLNHDAMYWYRQDPGQGLRLIYYSQIVNDFQKGDIAEGYSVSREKKESFPLTVTSAQKNPTAFYLCASRATGSSPLHFGNGTRLTVT.

The J gene is TRBJ2-7, the V gene TRBV2, with 8 bases that match TRBD1. Losses at the gene ends were 7 bases for V and 6 bases for J; bases not matched to a gene: 8. CDR3 length: 13 amino acids. CDR1 is SNHLY, CDR2 FYNNEI, per germline. The CDR3 reads CASTWTGKGEQYF. DNA for the CDR3: TGTGCCAGCACTTGGACAGGGAAAGGCGAGCAGTACTTC.

This sequence joins TRBV7-2 and TRBJ2-7; 9 bases align to TRBD2. The V segment lost 4 bases and the J segment 5 bases; nucleotides outside the gene matches: 6. Germline V gives CDR1 SGHTA, CDR2 FQGNSA. The CDR3 runs to 14 residues. The CDR3 DNA sequence: TGTGCCAGCAGCTCCAGCGGGAGGTTCCACGAGCAGTACTTC. Translating it yields CASSSSGRFHEQYF.

The chain has TRBV5-8 and TRBJ1-2; 9 nucleotides match TRBD1. J gave up 8 bases and V 0 bases, and 11 bases lay outside the gene matches. There are 16 residues in the CDR3. CDR1 and CDR2 from the germline V gene are SGHTS and YDEGEE. Here the CDR3 reads CASSLAGGQGIGGYTF. In nucleotides, the CDR3 is TGTGCCAGCAGCTTGGCCGGGGGACAGGGAATCGGGGGCTACACCTTC.